This T cell receptor (beta chain) was documented in a study of blood T cell repertoires in COVID-19. Study at large: Researchers got acute and convalescent COVID-19 samples from the United States, Italy and Spain. Sources were T cells, B-cell-depleted T cells, or PBMCs; the material itself was cDNA or gDNA.

The CDR3 totals 17 residues. Methods used by the authors: Reference gene primers were amplified, and this amplification served to estimate nucleated cell counts. Profiled with immunoSEQ multiplex PCR; TCRdb holds only in-frame clones, not every one. The V and J calls and clone size come from that table; D and trimming were worked out from the DNA. The table lists tens of thousands of clones, roughly 85% of them singletons. The sample comprised peripheral blood. The rearrangement links TRBV1 to TRBJ2-1; TRBD1 is the table's D call, not checked against the DNA. TRBV1 is tagged as a pseudogene. This TCR came from a woman in her sixties or seventies with acute or convalescent COVID-19. CDR3 residues: CTSSFRQGARTYNEQFF. CDR3 bases: TGCACCAGCAGCTTCAGGCAGGGGGCAAGGACCTACAATGAGCAGTTCTTC.